Listed below are T cell receptor beta chains from one sample, sequenced in a study of blood T cell repertoires in COVID-19. The protocol was immunoSEQ multiplex PCR, while the TCRdb copy is restricted to in-frame clones and leaves out a portion. The table has approximately 200,000 clones, under 85% seen once. Sequencing was carried out using peripheral blood. The receptors were sampled from an elderly woman with COVID-19, enrolled during active disease. CDR3s include the opening cysteine and the closing phenylalanine or tryptophan.

j_call v_call cdr3_aa
TRBJ2-7 TRBV25-1 CASSKLPGQGEEQYF
TRBJ2-7 TRBV10-2 CASSVRQGVSYEQYF
TRBJ1-1 TRBV19 CASSIGIPGAEAFF
TRBJ1-4 TRBV25-1 CASSDGLGQAEKLFF
TRBJ1-5 TRBV7-8 CASSLAGGWNQPQHF
TRBJ1-1 TRBV5-1 CASSLGGANTEAFF
TRBJ2-7 TRBV4-1 CASSQPWQGNHEQYF
TRBJ2-2 TRBV27 CASMPTAASGELFF
TRBJ1-1 TRBV16 CASSHRQGTGPEAFF
TRBJ1-2 TRBV28 CASSSPTGVPNYGYTF
TRBJ2-7 TRBV2 CAASDSGGTYEQYF
TRBJ2-5 TRBV29-1 CSVGASRAQYF
TRBJ2-1 TRBV18 CASSTTGDGNEQFF
TRBJ1-1 TRBV3-1/TRBV3-2 CASSQTGVMNTEAFF
TRBJ2-1 TRBV18 CASSRGQGNDNEQFF
TRBJ1-6 TRBV5-1 CASSLAQGRPLHF
TRBJ1-1 TRBV27 CASTPGAMGEDTEAFF
TRBJ1-6 TRBV7-8 CASSMVSSGGSPLHF
TRBJ1-5 TRBV7-2 CASSSRQGGQPQHF
TRBJ2-3 TRBV18 CASSPPRGRTTDTQYF
TRBJ1-1 TRBV7-8 CASSFWDSGTEAFF
TRBJ2-1 TRBV10-3 CAIRDGSRHEQFF
TRBJ2-5 TRBV10-3 CATRPSRDKETQYF